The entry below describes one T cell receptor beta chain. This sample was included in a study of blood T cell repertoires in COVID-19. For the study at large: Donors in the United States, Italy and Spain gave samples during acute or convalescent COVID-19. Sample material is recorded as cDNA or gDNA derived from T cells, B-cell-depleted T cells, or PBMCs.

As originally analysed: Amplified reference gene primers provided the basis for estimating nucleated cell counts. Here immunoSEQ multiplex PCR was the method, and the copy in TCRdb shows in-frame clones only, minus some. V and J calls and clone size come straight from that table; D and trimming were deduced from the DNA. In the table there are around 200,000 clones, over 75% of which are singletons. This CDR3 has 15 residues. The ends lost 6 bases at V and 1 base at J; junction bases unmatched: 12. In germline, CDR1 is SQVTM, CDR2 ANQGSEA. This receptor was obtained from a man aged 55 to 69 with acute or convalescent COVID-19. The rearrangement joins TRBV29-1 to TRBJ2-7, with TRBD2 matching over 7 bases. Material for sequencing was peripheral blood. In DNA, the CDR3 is TGCAGCGTATCGGGACTCCGGGGAGGGTCCTACGAGCAGTACTTC. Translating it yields CSVSGLRGGSYEQYF.